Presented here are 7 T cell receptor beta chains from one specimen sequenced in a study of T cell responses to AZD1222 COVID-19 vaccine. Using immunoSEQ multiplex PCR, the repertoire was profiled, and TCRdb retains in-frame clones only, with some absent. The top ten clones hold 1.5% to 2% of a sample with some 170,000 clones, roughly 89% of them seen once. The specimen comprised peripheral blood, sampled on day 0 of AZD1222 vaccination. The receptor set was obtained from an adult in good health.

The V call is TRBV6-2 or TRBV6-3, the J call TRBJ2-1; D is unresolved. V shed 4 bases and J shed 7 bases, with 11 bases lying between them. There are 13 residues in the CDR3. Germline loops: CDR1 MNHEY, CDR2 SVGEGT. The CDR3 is CASSSGFRNEQFF. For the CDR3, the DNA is TGTGCCAGCAGTTCGGGTTTCCGGAATGAGCAGTTCTTC.

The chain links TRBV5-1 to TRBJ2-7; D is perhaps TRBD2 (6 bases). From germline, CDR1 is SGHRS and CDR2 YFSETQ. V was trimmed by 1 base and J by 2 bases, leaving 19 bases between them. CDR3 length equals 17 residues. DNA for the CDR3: TGCGCCAGCAGCTTGCCCGGGGTGGCGGGGCAGGCCTACGAGCAGTACTTC. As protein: CASSLPGVAGQAYEQYF.

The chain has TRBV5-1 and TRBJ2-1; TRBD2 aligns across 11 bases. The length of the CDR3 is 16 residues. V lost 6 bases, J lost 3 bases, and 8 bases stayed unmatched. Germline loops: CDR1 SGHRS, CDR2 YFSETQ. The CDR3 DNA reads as TGCGCCAGCACCGGGACTAGCGGAACGTTCTACAATGAGCAGTTCTTC. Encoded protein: CASTGTSGTFYNEQFF.

CDR3 sequence: CASSLVGTNTGELFF. As DNA, the CDR3 is TGTGCCAGCAGCTTAGTAGGGACTAACACCGGGGAGCTGTTTTTT. The chain uses TRBV7-3 and TRBJ2-2; possibly TRBD2 for D (6 bases). CDR3 length: 15 residues. Germline V CDR1 and CDR2: SGHTA, FQGTGA. V shed 2 bases and J shed 2 bases, with 9 bases lying between them.

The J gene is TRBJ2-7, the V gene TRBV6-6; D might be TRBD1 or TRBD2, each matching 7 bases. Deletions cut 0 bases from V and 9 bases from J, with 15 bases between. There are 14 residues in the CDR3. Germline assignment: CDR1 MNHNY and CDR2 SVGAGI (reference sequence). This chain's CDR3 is CASSYSGGGRVQYV. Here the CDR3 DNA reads TGTGCCAGCAGTTACTCGGGAGGGGGCCGGGTGCAGTACGTC.

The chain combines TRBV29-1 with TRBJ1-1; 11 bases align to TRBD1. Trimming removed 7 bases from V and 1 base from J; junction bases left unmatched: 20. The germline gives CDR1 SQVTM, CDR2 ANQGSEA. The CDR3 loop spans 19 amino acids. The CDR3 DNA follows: TGCAGCGGATCCGGGACAGGGGGTCCCATAGCATCCCGGAACACTGAAGCTTTCTTT. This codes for CSGSGTGGPIASRNTEAFF.

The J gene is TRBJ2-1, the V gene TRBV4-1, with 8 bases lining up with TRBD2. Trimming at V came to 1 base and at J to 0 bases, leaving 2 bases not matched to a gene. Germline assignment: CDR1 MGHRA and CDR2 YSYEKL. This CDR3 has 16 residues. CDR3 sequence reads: CASSQASGSSYNEQFF. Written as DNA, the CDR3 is TGCGCCAGCAGCCAAGCCAGCGGGAGCTCCTACAATGAGCAGTTCTTC.